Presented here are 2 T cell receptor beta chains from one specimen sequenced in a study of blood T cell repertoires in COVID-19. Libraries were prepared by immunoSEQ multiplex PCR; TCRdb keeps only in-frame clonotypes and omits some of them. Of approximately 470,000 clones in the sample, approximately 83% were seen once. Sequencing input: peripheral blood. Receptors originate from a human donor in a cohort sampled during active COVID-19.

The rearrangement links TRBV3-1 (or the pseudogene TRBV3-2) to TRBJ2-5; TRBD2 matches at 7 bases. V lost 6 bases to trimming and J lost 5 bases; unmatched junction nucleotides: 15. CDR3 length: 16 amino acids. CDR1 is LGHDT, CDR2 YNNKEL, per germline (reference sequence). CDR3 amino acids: CASRPISMGGVETQYF. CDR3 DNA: TGTGCCAGCAGACCTATCTCGATGGGAGGGGTTGAGACCCAGTACTTC.

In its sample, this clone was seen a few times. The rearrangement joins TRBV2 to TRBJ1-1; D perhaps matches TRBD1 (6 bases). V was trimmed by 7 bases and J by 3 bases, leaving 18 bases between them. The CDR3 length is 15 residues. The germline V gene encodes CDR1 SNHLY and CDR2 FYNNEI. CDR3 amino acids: CASTQTPGVYTEAFF. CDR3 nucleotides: TGTGCCAGCACTCAAACCCCAGGGGTGTACACTGAAGCTTTCTTT. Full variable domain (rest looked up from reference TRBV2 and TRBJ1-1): EPEVTQTPSHQVTQMGQEVILRCVPISNHLYFYWYRQILGQKVEFLVSFYNNEISEKSEIFDDQFSVERPDGSNFTLKIRSTKLEDSAMYFCASTQTPGVYTEAFFGQGTRLTVV.